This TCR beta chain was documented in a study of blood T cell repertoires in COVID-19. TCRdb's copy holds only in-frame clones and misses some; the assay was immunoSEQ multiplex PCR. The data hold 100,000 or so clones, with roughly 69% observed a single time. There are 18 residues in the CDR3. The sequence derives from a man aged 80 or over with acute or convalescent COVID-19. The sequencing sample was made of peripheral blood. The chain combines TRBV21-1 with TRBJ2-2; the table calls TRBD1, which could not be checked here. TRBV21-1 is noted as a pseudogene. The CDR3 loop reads CASSITPQGDPRPGELFF. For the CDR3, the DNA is TGTGCCAGCAGCATCACACCCCAGGGGGACCCTAGGCCCGGGGAGCTGTTTTTT.